Below, 21 T cell receptor beta chains from the same sample are listed, as sequenced in a study of blood T cell repertoires in COVID-19. The protocol was immunoSEQ multiplex PCR, while the TCRdb copy is restricted to in-frame clones and leaves out a portion. Of about 220,000 clones listed, about 84% were seen once; the top ten hold roughly 13%. The sample was peripheral blood. All receptors come from a human donor in a cohort sampled during active COVID-19.

This sequence joins TRBV2 and TRBJ1-5; tentatively, D is TRBD1 (5 bases). The germline V gene encodes CDR1 SNHLY and CDR2 FYNNEI. The V end lost 7 bases, the J end lost 0 bases, and 10 bases lay between the germline ends. This CDR3 region has 14 residues. CDR3 nucleotide sequence: TGTGCCAGCACGGGGGTTAATAGCAATCAGCCCCAGCATTTT. It specifies CASTGVNSNQPQHF.

The sample holds one count of this clone. The V call is TRBV3-1 (or the pseudogene TRBV3-2), the J call TRBJ1-3, with D perhaps matching TRBD1 (5 bases). V was clipped by 4 bases and J by 4 bases, with 20 bases between them. The CDR3 loop spans 17 amino acids. Per germline, CDR1 LGHDT and CDR2 YNNKEL (reference sequence). CDR3: CASSPPELRGSGNTIYF. CDR3 sequence (DNA): TGTGCCAGCAGCCCCCCCGAGTTAAGGGGTTCCGGAAACACCATATATTTT.

The V gene is TRBV28, the J gene TRBJ1-5; 7 nucleotides align to TRBD1. The CDR3 covers 17 residues. With 7 bases clipped from V and 0 bases from J, the junction kept 12 bases outside the gene matches. Germline-derived CDR1 and CDR2 are MDHEN and SYDVKM. CDR3 region: CASIRAPGQYSNQPQHF. As DNA, the CDR3 is TGTGCCAGCATCCGGGCCCCGGGACAGTATAGCAATCAGCCCCAGCATTTT.

This clone was observed a handful of times. V and J are TRBV27 and TRBJ1-6; 7 nucleotides line up with TRBD1. The CDR3 has 14 residues. Germline loops: CDR1 MNHEY, CDR2 SMNVEV (reference sequence). V shed 7 bases, J shed 7 bases, and the junction held 7 bases outside the gene matches. CDR3 in DNA: TGTGCCAGCACCAGGGGACAGTCCAATTCACCCCTCCACTTT. Amino acids: CASTRGQSNSPLHF.

This clone has just a few counts. This chain uses TRBV28 with TRBJ1-5; TRBD1 is a possible D gene (5 bases). CDR1 is MDHEN, CDR2 SYDVKM, per germline. Trimming cost V 7 bases and J 2 bases, with 15 bases left between them. CDR3 size: 15 residues. The CDR3 nucleotides read TGTGCCAGCAAATTCCCGGGGGGGGGCAATCAGCCCCAGCATTTT. Its protein product is CASKFPGGGNQPQHF. The full variable domain, completed using reference TRBV28 and TRBJ1-5, is DVKVTQSSRYLVKRTGEKVFLECVQDMDHENMFWYRQDPGLGLRLIYFSYDVKMKEKGDIPEGYSVSREKKERFSLILESASTNQTSMYLCASKFPGGGNQPQHFGDGTRLSIL.

V and J are TRBV5-1 and TRBJ2-1; 10 nucleotides line up with TRBD2. Germline CDR1 SGHRS, CDR2 YFSETQ. Germline trimming cut 7 bases from V and 5 bases from J; bases unmatched to any gene: 15. The CDR3 is made up of 17 amino acids. The CDR3 sequence is CASSFLKREGLDNEQFF. CDR3 DNA sequence: TGCGCCAGCTCCTTCCTTAAGCGGGAGGGACTAGACAATGAGCAGTTCTTC.

For this clone: Distinct nucleotide sequences in the sample also encode this CDR3. The chain combines TRBV5-1 with TRBJ2-3, with D maybe TRBD1 (5 bases). The V gene lost 5 bases and the J gene lost 0 bases, with 13 bases spanning the gap. The CDR3 spans 15 residues. Germline V gives CDR1 SGHRS, CDR2 YFSETQ. CDR3 in amino acids: CASSSLTASTDTQYF. The CDR3 nucleotides read TGCGCCAGCAGTTCATTGACAGCTAGCACAGATACGCAGTATTTT.

The V call is TRBV5-6, the J call TRBJ2-3, with 10 bases matching TRBD2. V was pared by 6 bases and J by 2 bases, with 12 bases of the junction left unmatched. Germline CDR1 is SGHDT and CDR2 is YYEEEE. The CDR3 is 17 amino acids. In nucleotides, the CDR3 is TGTGCCAGCATCCCGCTACTAGCGGGGCCCTTCACAGATACGCAGTATTTT. Its translation: CASIPLLAGPFTDTQYF. Using reference TRBV5-6 and TRBJ2-3 for the parts outside the CDR3, the full variable domain is DAGVTQSPTHLIKTRGQQVTLRCSPKSGHDTVSWYQQALGQGPQFIFQYYEEEERQRGNFPDRFSGHQFPNYSSELNVNALLLGDSALYLCASIPLLAGPFTDTQYFGPGTRLTVL.

This rearrangement joins TRBV4-3 to TRBJ2-2, with D possibly being TRBD2 (5 bases). Looked up from germline, CDR1 is LGHNA and CDR2 is YSLEER. The CDR3 is 17 amino acids. Trimming left V 0 bases short and J 0 bases short, with 11 bases between. CDR3 loop: CASSQESPSPNTGELFF. The CDR3 DNA sequence: TGCGCCAGCAGCCAAGAAAGCCCTAGCCCGAACACCGGGGAGCTGTTTTTT.

The V call is TRBV27, the J call TRBJ2-6, with D uncertain. Trimming stripped 5 bases from V and 0 bases from J, with 11 bases between. The CDR3 is 16 amino acids. Germline CDR1 MNHEY, CDR2 SMNVEV (reference sequence). The CDR3 sequence: CASSPWARSGANVLTF. The CDR3 DNA sequence: TGTGCCAGCAGTCCCTGGGCCCGCTCTGGGGCCAACGTCCTGACTTTC.

The chain is built from TRBV11-2 and TRBJ2-2, with TRBD2 identical over 7 bases. With 4 bases clipped from V and 6 bases from J, the junction kept 5 bases outside the gene matches. CDR3 size: 14 residues. CDR1 and CDR2 (germline): SGHAT, FQNNGV. The CDR3 DNA sequence: TGTGCCAGCAGCTGGGGACTATCGGCCGGGGAGCTGTTTTTT. Translating gives CASSWGLSAGELFF. The full variable domain, rest sourced from reference TRBV11-2 and TRBJ2-2, is EAGVAQSPRYKIIEKRQSVAFWCNPISGHATLYWYQQILGQGPKLLIQFQNNGVVDDSQLPKDRFSAERLKGVDSTLKIQPAKLEDSAVYLCASSWGLSAGELFFGEGSRLTVL.

This rearrangement joins TRBV5-4 to TRBJ2-3; possibly TRBD2 for D (5 bases). Germline CDR1 reads SGHNT; CDR2 reads YYREEE (reference sequence). Trimming removed 2 bases from V and 9 bases from J, with 13 bases in between. The CDR3 length is 13 residues. This CDR3 reads CASSFGLDDTQYF. The DNA for the CDR3 is TGTGCCAGCAGCTTTGGACTCGATGACACGCAGTATTTT. The full variable domain, rest sourced from reference TRBV5-4 and TRBJ2-3, is ETGVTQSPTHLIKTRGQQVTLRCSSQSGHNTVSWYQQALGQGPQFIFQYYREEENGRGNFPPRFSGLQFPNYSSELNVNALELDDSALYLCASSFGLDDTQYFGPGTRLTVL.

On this clone itself: At one of its ends the junction is not consistent with the germline gene, which may arise from a read error. The J gene is TRBJ2-7, the V gene TRBV7-8, with 9 bases identical to TRBD1. Per the germline V gene, CDR1 is SGHVS and CDR2 is FQNEAQ. The CDR3 consists of 13 residues. CDR3 sequence reads: CASSLARGQGGHF. CDR3 coding DNA: TGTGCCAGCAGCTTAGCGAGGGGACAGGGTGGGCACTTC.

Concerning this clone itself: The same CDR3 is also encoded by other DNA sequences in this sample. This chain uses TRBV7-2 with TRBJ2-5; 7 nucleotides align to TRBD2. Germline V gives CDR1 SGHTA, CDR2 FQGNSA. Losses at the gene ends were 5 bases for V and 2 bases for J; bases not matched to a gene: 5. The CDR3 spans 14 residues. The CDR3 DNA follows: TGTGCCAGCAGCCTCAGCGGGATTCAAGAGACCCAGTACTTC. Translated, it gives CASSLSGIQETQYF.

The genes are TRBV2 and TRBJ2-1; 11 nucleotides align to TRBD2. Germline CDR1 and CDR2: SNHLY and FYNNEI. The CDR3 totals 16 residues. The J segment lost 4 bases and the V segment lost 8 bases, leaving 10 bases of the junction unmatched. In DNA form, the CDR3 reads TGTGCCAGCTCTTCTACCGGGACTAGCGGATACAATGAGCAGTTCTTC. Translation: CASSSTGTSGYNEQFF.

The genes are TRBV6-1 and TRBJ1-5, with 8 bases that match TRBD1. With 3 bases clipped from V and 5 bases from J, the junction kept 6 bases outside the gene matches. Germline V CDR1 and CDR2: MNHNS, SASEGT. The CDR3 is 15 residues long. CDR3 sequence reads: CASSDGTGWDQPQHF. CDR3 nucleotides: TGTGCCAGCAGTGACGGGACAGGTTGGGATCAGCCCCAGCATTTT.

The V call is TRBV7-9, the J call TRBJ1-1, with D unclear. Between the trimmed V and J ends, which lost 3 bases and 5 bases, there was a span of 7 bases. The CDR3 is made up of 12 amino acids. Germline loops: CDR1 SEHNR, CDR2 FQNEAQ (reference sequence). The CDR3 spells CASSFSGTEAFF. CDR3 in DNA: TGTGCCAGCAGCTTTTCCGGGACTGAAGCTTTCTTT.

Concerning this clone: Other nucleotide sequences from this sample produce the same CDR3. The CDR3 region has the DNA TGTGCCAGCAGCTTGGAGAGCTCTGGAAACACCATATATTTT. As protein: CASSLESSGNTIYF. V usage is TRBV11-2 and J usage is TRBJ1-3; D call uncertain. The germline V gene has CDR1 SGHAT and CDR2 FQNNGV. The V gene lost 3 bases and the J gene lost 0 bases, with 6 bases spanning the gap. CDR3 length equals 14 residues.

V usage is TRBV5-1 and J usage is TRBJ1-6; 7 bases are a match to TRBD1. V lost 4 bases, J lost 6 bases, and 7 bases stayed unmatched. Germline loops: CDR1 SGHRS, CDR2 YFSETQ. The CDR3 extends over 15 amino acids. CDR3 protein: CASSPEGQINSPLHF. In DNA, the CDR3 is TGCGCCAGCAGCCCCGAGGGACAGATTAATTCACCCCTCCACTTT.

The chain combines TRBV4-2 with TRBJ2-5; 8 positions match TRBD2. The CDR3 spans 13 residues. Germline V lookup: CDR1 LGHNA, CDR2 YNFKEQ. With V trimmed by 4 bases and J by 4 bases, 2 bases remained unmatched. The CDR3 spells CASSLAGGETQYF. In nucleotides, the CDR3 is TGTGCCAGCAGCCTGGCGGGGGGAGAGACCCAGTACTTC.

The rearrangement uses TRBV11-2 and TRBJ1-6; possibly TRBD1 for D (5 bases). V gave up 1 base and J gave up 10 bases, with 17 bases separating them. The CDR3 runs 16 residues. Germline CDR1 is SGHAT and CDR2 is FQNNGV. CDR3 residues: CASSLGQGGLGSPLHF. CDR3 nucleotides: TGTGCCAGCAGCTTAGGTCAGGGCGGCCTGGGATCACCCCTCCACTTT.